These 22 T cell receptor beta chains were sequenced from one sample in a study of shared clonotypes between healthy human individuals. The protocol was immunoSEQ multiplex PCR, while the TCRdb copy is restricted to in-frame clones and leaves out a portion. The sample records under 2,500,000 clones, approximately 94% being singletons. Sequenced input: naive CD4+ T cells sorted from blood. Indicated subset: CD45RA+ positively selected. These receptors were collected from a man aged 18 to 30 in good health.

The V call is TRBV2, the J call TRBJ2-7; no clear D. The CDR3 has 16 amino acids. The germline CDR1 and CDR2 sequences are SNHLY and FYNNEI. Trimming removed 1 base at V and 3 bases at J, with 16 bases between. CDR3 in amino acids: CASSEGRISHGYEQYF. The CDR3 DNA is TGTGCCAGCAGTGAAGGACGTATTTCCCACGGCTACGAGCAGTACTTC.

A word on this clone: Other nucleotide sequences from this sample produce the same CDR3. CDR3 region: CASSARGYEQYF. The CDR3 region has the DNA TGTGCCAGCAGCGCCAGGGGCTACGAGCAGTACTTC. V gene TRBV6-1 combines with J gene TRBJ2-7, with D perhaps TRBD1 (6 bases). CDR1 and CDR2 (germline): MNHNS, SASEGT. V was trimmed by 6 bases and J by 3 bases, leaving 9 bases between them. The CDR3 sequence is 12 residues long.

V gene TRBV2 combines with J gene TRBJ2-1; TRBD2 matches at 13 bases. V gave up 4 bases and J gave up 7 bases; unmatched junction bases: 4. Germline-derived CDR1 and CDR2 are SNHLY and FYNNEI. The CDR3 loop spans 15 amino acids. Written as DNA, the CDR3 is TGTGCCAGCAGTGGGACTAGCGGGAGTAGTAATGAGCAGTTCTTC. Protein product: CASSGTSGSSNEQFF.

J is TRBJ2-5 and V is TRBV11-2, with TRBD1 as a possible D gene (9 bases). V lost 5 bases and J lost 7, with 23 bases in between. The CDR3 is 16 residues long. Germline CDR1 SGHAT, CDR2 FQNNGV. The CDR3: CASSPRGGSGQGTQYF. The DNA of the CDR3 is TGTGCCAGCAGCCCTCGGGGGGGCTCGGGACAGGGGACCCAGTACTTC.

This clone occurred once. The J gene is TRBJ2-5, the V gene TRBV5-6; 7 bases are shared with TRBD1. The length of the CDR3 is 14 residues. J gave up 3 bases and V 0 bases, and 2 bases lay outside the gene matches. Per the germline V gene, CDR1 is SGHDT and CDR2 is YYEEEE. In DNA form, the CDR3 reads TGTGCCAGCAGCTTGGGTGACAGGGAAGAGACCCAGTACTTC. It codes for CASSLGDREETQYF.

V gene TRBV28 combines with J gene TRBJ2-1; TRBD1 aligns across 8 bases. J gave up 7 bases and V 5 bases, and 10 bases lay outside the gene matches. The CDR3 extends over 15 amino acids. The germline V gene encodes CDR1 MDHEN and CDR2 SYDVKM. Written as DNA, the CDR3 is TGTGCCAGCAGTCCGCGGACAGGGCCCTGGAATGAGCAGTTCTTC. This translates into CASSPRTGPWNEQFF. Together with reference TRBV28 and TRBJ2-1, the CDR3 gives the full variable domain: DVKVTQSSRYLVKRTGEKVFLECVQDMDHENMFWYRQDPGLGLRLIYFSYDVKMKEKGDIPEGYSVSREKKERFSLILESASTNQTSMYLCASSPRTGPWNEQFFGPGTRLTVL.

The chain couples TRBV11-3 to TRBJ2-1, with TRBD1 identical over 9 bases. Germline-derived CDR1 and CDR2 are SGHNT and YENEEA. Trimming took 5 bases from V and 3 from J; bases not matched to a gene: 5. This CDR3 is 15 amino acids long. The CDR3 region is CASSPGTGRYNEQFF. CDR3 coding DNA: TGTGCCAGCAGCCCGGGGACAGGGCGCTACAATGAGCAGTTCTTC.

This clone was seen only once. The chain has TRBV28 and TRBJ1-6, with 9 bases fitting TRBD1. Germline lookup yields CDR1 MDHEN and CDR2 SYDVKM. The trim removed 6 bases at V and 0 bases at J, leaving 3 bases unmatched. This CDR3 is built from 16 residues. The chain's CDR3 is CASRGQGSSYNSPLHF. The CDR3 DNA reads TGTGCCAGCAGGGGACAGGGAAGCTCCTATAATTCACCCCTCCACTTT.

The CDR3 DNA reads as TGTGCCAGCAGTTTACGGGTTAGTCCGCAGTACTTC. Protein: CASSLRVSPQYF. J is TRBJ2-7 and V is TRBV28; D gene uncertain. Germline CDR1 MDHEN, CDR2 SYDVKM. CDR3 length: 12 amino acids. V was pared by 2 bases and J by 9 bases, with 11 bases between.

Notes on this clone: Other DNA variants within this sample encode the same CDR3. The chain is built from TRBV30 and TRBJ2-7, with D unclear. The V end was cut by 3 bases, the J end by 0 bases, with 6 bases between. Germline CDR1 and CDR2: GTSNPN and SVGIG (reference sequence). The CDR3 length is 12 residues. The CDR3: CAWSQDSYEQYF. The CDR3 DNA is TGTGCCTGGAGCCAGGACTCCTACGAGCAGTACTTC.

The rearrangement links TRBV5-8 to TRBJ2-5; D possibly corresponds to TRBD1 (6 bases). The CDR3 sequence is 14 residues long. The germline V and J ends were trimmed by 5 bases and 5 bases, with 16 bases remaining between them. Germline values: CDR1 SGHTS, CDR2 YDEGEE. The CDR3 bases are TGTGCCAGCAGTCACAGGACAGTGGGGGAGACCCAGTACTTC. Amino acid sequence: CASSHRTVGETQYF.

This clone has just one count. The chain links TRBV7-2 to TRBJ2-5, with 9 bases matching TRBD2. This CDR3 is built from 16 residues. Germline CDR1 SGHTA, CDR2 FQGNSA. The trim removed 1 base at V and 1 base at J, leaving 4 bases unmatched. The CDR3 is CASSLGVSGGQETQYF. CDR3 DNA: TGTGCCAGCAGCTTAGGGGTTAGCGGGGGCCAAGAGACCCAGTACTTC.

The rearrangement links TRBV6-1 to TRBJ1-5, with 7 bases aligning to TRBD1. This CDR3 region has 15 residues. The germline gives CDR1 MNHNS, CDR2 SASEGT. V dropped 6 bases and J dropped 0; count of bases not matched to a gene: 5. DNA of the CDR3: TGTGCCAGCAGCGAACAGGGGACTAGCAATCAGCCCCAGCATTTT. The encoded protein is CASSEQGTSNQPQHF.

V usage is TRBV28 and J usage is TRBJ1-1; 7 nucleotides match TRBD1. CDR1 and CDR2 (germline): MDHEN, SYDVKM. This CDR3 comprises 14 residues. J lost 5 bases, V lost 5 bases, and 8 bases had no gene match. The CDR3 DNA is TGTGCCAGCAGTACACAACCAGGGGGAACTGAAGCTTTCTTT. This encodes CASSTQPGGTEAFF.

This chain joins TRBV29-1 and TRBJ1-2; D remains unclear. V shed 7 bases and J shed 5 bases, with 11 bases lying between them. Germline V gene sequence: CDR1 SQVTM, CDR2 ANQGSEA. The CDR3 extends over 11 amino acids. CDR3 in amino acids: CSAVGLYGYTF. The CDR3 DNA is TGCAGCGCTGTTGGATTGTATGGCTACACCTTC.

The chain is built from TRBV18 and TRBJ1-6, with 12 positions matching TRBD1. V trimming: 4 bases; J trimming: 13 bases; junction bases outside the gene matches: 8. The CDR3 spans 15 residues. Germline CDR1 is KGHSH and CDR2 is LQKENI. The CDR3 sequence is CASSQGTGGPPPLHF. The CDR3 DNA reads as TGTGCCAGCTCACAAGGGACAGGGGGCCCCCCTCCCCTCCACTTT.

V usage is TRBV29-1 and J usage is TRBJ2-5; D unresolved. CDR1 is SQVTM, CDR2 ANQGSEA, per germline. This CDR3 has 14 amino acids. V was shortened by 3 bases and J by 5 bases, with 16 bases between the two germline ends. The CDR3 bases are TGCAGCGTTGAGGCTCTGGTCCTTAGGGAGACCCAGTACTTC. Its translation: CSVEALVLRETQYF.

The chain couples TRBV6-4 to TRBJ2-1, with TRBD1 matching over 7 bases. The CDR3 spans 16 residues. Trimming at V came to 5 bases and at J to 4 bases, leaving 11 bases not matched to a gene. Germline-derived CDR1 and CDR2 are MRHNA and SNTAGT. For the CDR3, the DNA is TGTGCCAGCAGTCCCTTCCGGGACAGCTCTTACAATGAGCAGTTCTTC. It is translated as CASSPFRDSSYNEQFF.

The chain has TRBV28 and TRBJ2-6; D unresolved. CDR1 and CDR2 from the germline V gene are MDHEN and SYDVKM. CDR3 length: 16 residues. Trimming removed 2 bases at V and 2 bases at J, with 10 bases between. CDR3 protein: CASSLHSGAGANVLTF. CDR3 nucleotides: TGTGCCAGCAGTTTACACTCGGGCGCTGGGGCCAACGTCCTGACTTTC.

The CDR3 sequence: CAWSEGKLRTDTQYF. The DNA for the CDR3 is TGTGCCTGGAGTGAGGGGAAGTTGAGGACAGATACGCAGTATTTT. This chain uses TRBV30 with TRBJ2-3; the D gene is possibly TRBD1 (5 bases). The CDR3 extends over 15 amino acids. With 1 base removed from V and 3 bases from J, the gap between germline ends came to 14 bases. From germline, CDR1 is GTSNPN and CDR2 SVGIG (reference sequence).

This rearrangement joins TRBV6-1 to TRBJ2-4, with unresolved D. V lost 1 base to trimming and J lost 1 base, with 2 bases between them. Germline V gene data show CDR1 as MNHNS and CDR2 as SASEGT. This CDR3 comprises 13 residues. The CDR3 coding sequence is TGTGCCAGCAGTGAAGGCGCCAAAAACATTCAGTACTTC. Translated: CASSEGAKNIQYF.

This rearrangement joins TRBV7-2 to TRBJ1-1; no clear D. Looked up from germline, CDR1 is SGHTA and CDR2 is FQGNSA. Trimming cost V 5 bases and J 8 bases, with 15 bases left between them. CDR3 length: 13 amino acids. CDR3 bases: TGTGCCAGCAGCCCGGCGCGGATGGCAGAAGCTTTCTTT. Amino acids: CASSPARMAEAFF.